A selection of T cell receptor beta chains follows, all from one sample in a study of cytomegalovirus exposure and HLA in healthy donors. Repertoires were generated with immunoSEQ multiplex PCR, while TCRdb's copy carries only in-frame clones and drops some. This table holds 100,000 to 150,000 clones. Sample: PBMCs. The receptors originated from a middle-aged man in good health and CMV-seronegative. Each CDR3 is given with its conserved first and last residue. A D gene is named only where the DNA matches it firmly.

J: TRBJ2-3; V: TRBV14; D: TRBD2; DNA: TGTGCCAGCAGCCACACGGGACTAGCGGGTCCCACTGAACGCACAGATACGCAGTATTTT; CDR3: CASSHTGLAGPTERTDTQYF
J: TRBJ1-6; V: TRBV5-4; D: -; DNA: TGTGCCAGCAGCTTGGAGTCAGGCTTACCTAATTCACCCCTCCACTTT; CDR3: CASSLESGLPNSPLHF
J: TRBJ2-3; V: TRBV5-4; D: -; DNA: TGTGCCAGCAGCTTTGGGGCGTTAAGTACGCAGTATTTT; CDR3: CASSFGALSTQYF
J: TRBJ1-1; V: TRBV11-3; D: TRBD1; DNA: TGTGCCAGCAGCAAGAGGACAGGGGCTGTGGGAAACACTGAAGCTTTCTTT; CDR3: CASSKRTGAVGNTEAFF
J: TRBJ2-7; V: TRBV19; D: TRBD1; DNA: TGTGCCAGTCAAAGGACAGGGGGAGAATACGAGCAGTACTTC; CDR3: CASQRTGGEYEQYF
J: TRBJ2-4; V: TRBV2; D: -; DNA: TGTGCCAGCAGTGCCTGGGGGGGGCTGCGGACCAAAAACATTCAGTACTTC; CDR3: CASSAWGGLRTKNIQYF
J: TRBJ1-5; V: TRBV6-6; D: -; DNA: TGTGCCAGCAGCGTTCTAACAGGGAATAGGGAGCCCCAGCATTTT; CDR3: CASSVLTGNREPQHF
J: TRBJ2-1; V: TRBV11-3; D: TRBD1; DNA: TGTGCCAGCAGCGGATACAACTTAGATCCGGGACAGTTTTACAATGAGCAGTTCTTC; CDR3: CASSGYNLDPGQFYNEQFF
J: TRBJ1-1; V: TRBV5-4; D: TRBD1; DNA: TGTGCCAGCAGCTCACAGGGGGCGGGCGCTGAAGCTTTCTTT; CDR3: CASSSQGAGAEAFF
J: TRBJ1-1; V: TRBV11-3; D: TRBD1; DNA: TGTGCCTCCCTGAGGGGGCCCGAAGCTTTCTTT; CDR3: CASLRGPEAFF
J: TRBJ2-3; V: TRBV5-4; D: -; DNA: TGTGCCAGCAGCTCCCCTTTGGGCCCAGATACGCAGTATTTT; CDR3: CASSSPLGPDTQYF
J: TRBJ2-5; V: TRBV6-5; D: -; DNA: TGTGCCAGCAGGGCGCTAGTTGGGAGAGAGACCCAGTACTTC; CDR3: CASRALVGRETQYF
J: TRBJ2-7; V: TRBV30; D: TRBD1; DNA: TGTGCCTGGAGTGATACAGGGGGAAACTACGAGCAGTACTTC; CDR3: CAWSDTGGNYEQYF
J: TRBJ1-1; V: TRBV7-8; D: TRBD1; DNA: TGTGCCAGCAGCAGAGACAGGGTGGCCACTGAAGCTTTCTTT; CDR3: CASSRDRVATEAFF
J: TRBJ1-4; V: TRBV5-1; D: -; DNA: TGCGCCAGCAGTCAAAACGGGAAAACTAATGAAAAACTGTTTTTT; CDR3: CASSQNGKTNEKLFF
J: TRBJ1-2; V: TRBV30; D: -; DNA: TGTGCTCAGATACAGGAGATTAACTATGGCTACACCTTC; CDR3: CAQIQEINYGYTF
J: TRBJ1-2; V: TRBV4-1; D: -; DNA: TGCGCCAGCAGCCAAGCGGGAGGGGCCCGTGGCTACACCTTC; CDR3: CASSQAGGARGYTF